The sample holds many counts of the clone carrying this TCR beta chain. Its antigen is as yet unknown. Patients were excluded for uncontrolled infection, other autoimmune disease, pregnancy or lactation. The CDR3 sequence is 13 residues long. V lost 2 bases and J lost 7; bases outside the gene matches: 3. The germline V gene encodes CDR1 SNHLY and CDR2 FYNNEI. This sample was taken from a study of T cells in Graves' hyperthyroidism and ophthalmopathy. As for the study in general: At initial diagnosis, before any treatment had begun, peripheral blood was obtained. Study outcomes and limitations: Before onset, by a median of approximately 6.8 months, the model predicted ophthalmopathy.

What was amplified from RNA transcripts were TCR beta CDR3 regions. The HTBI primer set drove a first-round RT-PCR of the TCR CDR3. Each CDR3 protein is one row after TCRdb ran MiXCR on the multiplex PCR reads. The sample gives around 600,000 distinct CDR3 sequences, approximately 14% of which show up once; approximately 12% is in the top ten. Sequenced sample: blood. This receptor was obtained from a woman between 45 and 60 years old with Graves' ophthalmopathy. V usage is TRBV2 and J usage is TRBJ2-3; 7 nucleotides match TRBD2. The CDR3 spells CASSERRGYTQYF. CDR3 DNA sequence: TGTGCCAGCAGTGAAAGGCGGGGGTATACGCAGTATTTT.